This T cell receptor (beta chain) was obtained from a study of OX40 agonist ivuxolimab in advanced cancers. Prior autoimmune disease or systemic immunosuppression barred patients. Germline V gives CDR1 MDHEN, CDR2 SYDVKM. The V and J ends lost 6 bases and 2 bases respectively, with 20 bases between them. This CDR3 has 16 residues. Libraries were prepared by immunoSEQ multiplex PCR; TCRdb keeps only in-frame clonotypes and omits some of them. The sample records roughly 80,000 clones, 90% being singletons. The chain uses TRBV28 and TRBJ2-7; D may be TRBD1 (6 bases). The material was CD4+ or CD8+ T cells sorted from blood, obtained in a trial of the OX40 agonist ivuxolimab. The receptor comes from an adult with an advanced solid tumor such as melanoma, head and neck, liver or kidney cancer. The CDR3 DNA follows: TGTGCCAGCAGCTCACATCCCGGGACATCCACCTACGAGCAGTACTTC. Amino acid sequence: CASSSHPGTSTYEQYF.